Listed below are T cell receptor beta chains from one sample, sequenced in a study of PD-L1 blockade in urothelial cancer. Method: immunoSEQ multiplex PCR; TCRdb's copy keeps in-frame clones and lacks some. The table lists some 66,000 clones, around 88% of them singletons. The material was PBMCs, obtained around atezolizumab (anti-PD-L1) treatment. The receptors derive from a man between 60 and 70 years old with urothelial cancer. Both conserved end residues are part of each CDR3. D genes are given only for firm matches. Rows give clone size only sometimes, using once, few, many, or a class for an expanded clone.

v_call: TRBV5-4
clone_size: NA
j_call: TRBJ2-7
d_call: NA
cdr3_length: 14
cdr3_aa: CASSGKEGSYEQYF
cdr3_nt: TGTGCCAGCAGCGGAAAGGAGGGCTCCTACGAGCAGTACTTC

v_call: TRBV7-9
clone_size: NA
j_call: TRBJ2-3
d_call: TRBD2
cdr3_length: 16
cdr3_aa: CASSYGSGGLTDTQYF
cdr3_nt: TGTGCCAGCAGCTATGGTAGCGGGGGCCTTACAGATACGCAGTATTTT

v_call: TRBV27
clone_size: NA
j_call: TRBJ1-3
d_call: TRBD1
cdr3_length: 15
cdr3_aa: CASRRTGTSGNTIYF
cdr3_nt: TGTGCCAGCAGGAGGACAGGGACCTCTGGAAACACCATATATTTT

v_call: TRBV11-3
clone_size: NA
j_call: TRBJ2-7
d_call: TRBD1
cdr3_length: 15
cdr3_aa: CASSPMGTGSYEQYF
cdr3_nt: TGTGCCAGCAGCCCAATGGGGACAGGCTCCTACGAGCAGTACTTC

v_call: TRBV27
clone_size: NA
j_call: TRBJ2-2
d_call: NA
cdr3_length: 12
cdr3_aa: CASSQITGELFF
cdr3_nt: TGTGCCAGCAGTCAAATCACCGGGGAGCTGTTTTTT

v_call: TRBV27
clone_size: NA
j_call: TRBJ1-6
d_call: NA
cdr3_length: 16
cdr3_aa: CASLDSFPPYNSPLHF
cdr3_nt: TGTGCCAGCCTCGACAGTTTCCCCCCCTATAATTCACCCCTCCACTTT

v_call: TRBV5-5
clone_size: NA
j_call: TRBJ2-5
d_call: NA
cdr3_length: 13
cdr3_aa: CASARRGGETQYF
cdr3_nt: TGTGCCAGCGCCCGTCGAGGCGGAGAGACCCAGTACTTC

v_call: TRBV6-1
clone_size: NA
j_call: TRBJ1-1
d_call: TRBD1
cdr3_length: 13
cdr3_aa: CASKGQGIGEAFF
cdr3_nt: TGTGCCAGCAAGGGACAGGGAATAGGTGAAGCTTTCTTT

v_call: TRBV11-1
clone_size: few
j_call: TRBJ1-6
d_call: TRBD1
cdr3_length: 14
cdr3_aa: CASSLRDRNSPLHF
cdr3_nt: TGTGCCAGCAGCTTAAGGGACAGAAATTCACCCCTCCACTTT

v_call: TRBV14
clone_size: once
j_call: TRBJ2-7
d_call: TRBD2
cdr3_length: 15
cdr3_aa: CASSQGLAGGYEQYF
cdr3_nt: TGTGCCAGCAGCCAAGGTCTAGCGGGGGGCTACGAGCAGTACTTC

v_call: TRBV30
clone_size: NA
j_call: TRBJ2-1
d_call: NA
cdr3_length: 17
cdr3_aa: CACQKTDHPTFYNEQFF
cdr3_nt: TGTGCCTGTCAAAAAACAGACCACCCTACCTTCTACAATGAGCAGTTCTTC

v_call: TRBV30
clone_size: NA
j_call: TRBJ1-1
d_call: NA
cdr3_length: 12
cdr3_aa: CAWRGPPAQAFF
cdr3_nt: TGTGCCTGGAGGGGGCCTCCAGCCCAAGCTTTCTTT

v_call: TRBV6-1
clone_size: NA
j_call: TRBJ1-1
d_call: NA
cdr3_length: 15
cdr3_aa: CASSPGEGLATEAFF
cdr3_nt: TGTGCCAGCAGTCCAGGGGAGGGGCTGGCCACTGAAGCTTTCTTT

v_call: TRBV28
clone_size: NA
j_call: TRBJ2-2
d_call: NA
cdr3_length: 17
cdr3_aa: CASRATGRRSYTGELFF
cdr3_nt: TGTGCCAGCAGGGCGACCGGGCGGAGGTCTTACACCGGGGAGCTGTTTTTT

v_call: TRBV5-1
clone_size: NA
j_call: TRBJ1-5
d_call: NA
cdr3_length: 14
cdr3_aa: CASSLGAGGQPQHF
cdr3_nt: TGCGCCAGCAGCTTGGGAGCAGGTGGTCAGCCCCAGCATTTT

v_call: TRBV5-1
clone_size: NA
j_call: TRBJ1-2
d_call: NA
cdr3_length: 13
cdr3_aa: CASSLGQDYGYTF
cdr3_nt: TGCGCCAGCAGCTTGGGGCAGGACTATGGCTACACCTTC

v_call: TRBV30
clone_size: NA
j_call: TRBJ1-1
d_call: NA
cdr3_length: 14
cdr3_aa: CAWSRGRGGHEAFF
cdr3_nt: TGTGCCTGGAGTAGAGGGCGGGGGGGCCATGAAGCTTTCTTT

v_call: TRBV15
clone_size: NA
j_call: TRBJ2-1
d_call: NA
cdr3_length: 15
cdr3_aa: CATSRDQGSYNEQFF
cdr3_nt: TGTGCCACCAGCAGAGATCAGGGATCCTACAATGAGCAGTTCTTC

v_call: TRBV9
clone_size: NA
j_call: TRBJ2-2
d_call: NA
cdr3_length: 11
cdr3_aa: CASSAAGELFF
cdr3_nt: TGTGCCAGCAGCGCAGCCGGGGAGCTGTTTTTT

v_call: TRBV27
clone_size: NA
j_call: TRBJ2-1
d_call: TRBD2
cdr3_length: 13
cdr3_aa: CASSLRTSDEQFF
cdr3_nt: TGTGCCAGCAGTTTAAGGACTAGCGATGAGCAGTTCTTC

v_call: TRBV30
clone_size: NA
j_call: TRBJ2-6
d_call: TRBD1
cdr3_length: 15
cdr3_aa: CAWTGGASGANVLTF
cdr3_nt: TGTGCCTGGACAGGGGGCGCATCCGGGGCCAACGTCCTGACTTTC

v_call: TRBV12-5
clone_size: NA
j_call: TRBJ2-1
d_call: TRBD1
cdr3_length: 15
cdr3_aa: CASALSRDRSNEQFF
cdr3_nt: TGTGCTAGTGCCCTTTCCCGGGACAGGTCGAATGAGCAGTTCTTC

v_call: TRBV5-1
clone_size: NA
j_call: TRBJ2-3
d_call: NA
cdr3_length: 15
cdr3_aa: CASSSLDSYTDTQYF
cdr3_nt: TGCGCCAGCAGCTCCTTGGACTCCTACACAGATACGCAGTATTTT

v_call: TRBV18
clone_size: NA
j_call: TRBJ1-2
d_call: NA
cdr3_length: 16
cdr3_aa: CASSPQANRAKNGYTF
cdr3_nt: TGTGCCAGCTCCCCTCAAGCCAACAGGGCAAAGAATGGCTACACCTTC

v_call: TRBV2
clone_size: NA
j_call: TRBJ1-3
d_call: NA
cdr3_length: 14
cdr3_aa: CASEGGVFGNTIYF
cdr3_nt: TGTGCCAGCGAAGGGGGGGTTTTTGGAAACACCATATATTTT

v_call: TRBV5-1
clone_size: NA
j_call: TRBJ1-2
d_call: NA
cdr3_length: 15
cdr3_aa: CASSLGTGPNYGYTF
cdr3_nt: TGCGCCAGCAGCTTGGGCACAGGGCCTAACTATGGCTACACCTTC

v_call: TRBV19
clone_size: NA
j_call: TRBJ1-2
d_call: TRBD1
cdr3_length: 15
cdr3_aa: CASSLTGGSNYGYTF
cdr3_nt: TGTGCCAGTAGTCTGACAGGGGGGAGTAACTATGGCTACACCTTC

v_call: TRBV29-1
clone_size: once
j_call: TRBJ2-5
d_call: TRBD2
cdr3_length: 14
cdr3_aa: CSASTSGAQETQYF
cdr3_nt: TGCAGCGCCTCGACTAGCGGGGCCCAAGAGACCCAGTACTTC

v_call: TRBV4-3
clone_size: NA
j_call: TRBJ2-7
d_call: NA
cdr3_length: 15
cdr3_aa: CASSQEVHPSYEQYF
cdr3_nt: TGCGCCAGCAGCCAAGAAGTACACCCCTCCTACGAGCAGTACTTC

v_call: TRBV9
clone_size: NA
j_call: TRBJ2-2
d_call: NA
cdr3_length: 13
cdr3_aa: CASSLRGDGELFF
cdr3_nt: TGTGCCAGCAGCCTCAGGGGGGACGGGGAGCTGTTTTTT

v_call: TRBV5-1
clone_size: NA
j_call: TRBJ2-7
d_call: NA
cdr3_length: 13
cdr3_aa: CASSDPPGYEQYF
cdr3_nt: TGCGCCAGCAGCGATCCTCCAGGGTACGAGCAGTACTTC

v_call: TRBV15
clone_size: NA
j_call: TRBJ2-7
d_call: TRBD2
cdr3_length: 15
cdr3_aa: CATSRDASGEYEQYF
cdr3_nt: TGTGCCACCAGCAGAGACGCTAGCGGGGAATACGAGCAGTACTTC

v_call: TRBV7-6
clone_size: NA
j_call: TRBJ2-1
d_call: TRBD1
cdr3_length: 14
cdr3_aa: CASVSRGGGNEQFF
cdr3_nt: TGTGCCAGCGTGTCTCGAGGGGGCGGGAATGAGCAGTTCTTC

v_call: TRBV4-2
clone_size: NA
j_call: TRBJ2-5
d_call: TRBD1
cdr3_length: 17
cdr3_aa: CASSQNPHGTGGETQYF
cdr3_nt: TGTGCCAGCAGCCAAAACCCCCACGGGACAGGGGGAGAGACCCAGTACTTC

v_call: TRBV6-4
clone_size: NA
j_call: TRBJ2-3
d_call: NA
cdr3_length: 14
cdr3_aa: CASSAPRDLFSQYF
cdr3_nt: TGTGCCAGCAGTGCCCCCCGGGACTTATTCTCCCAGTATTTT

v_call: TRBV5-4
clone_size: NA
j_call: TRBJ1-4
d_call: NA
cdr3_length: 15
cdr3_aa: CASSLGGQKNEKLFF
cdr3_nt: TGTGCCAGCAGCTTGGGGGGGCAGAAGAATGAAAAACTGTTTTTT

v_call: TRBV14
clone_size: few
j_call: TRBJ2-1
d_call: TRBD2
cdr3_length: 16
cdr3_aa: CASSPGLAGKLTEQFF
cdr3_nt: TGTGCCAGCAGCCCAGGACTAGCGGGGAAACTGACTGAGCAGTTCTTC

v_call: TRBV7-9
clone_size: NA
j_call: TRBJ1-5
d_call: NA
cdr3_length: 13
cdr3_aa: CASSRQGNQPQHF
cdr3_nt: TGTGCCAGCAGCCGGCAGGGGAATCAGCCCCAGCATTTT

v_call: TRBV7-3
clone_size: NA
j_call: TRBJ2-6
d_call: NA
cdr3_length: 15
cdr3_aa: CASGNQVPGANVLTF
cdr3_nt: TGTGCCAGCGGCAACCAAGTCCCTGGGGCCAACGTCCTGACTTTC

v_call: TRBV10-3
clone_size: NA
j_call: TRBJ2-3
d_call: TRBD2
cdr3_length: 15
cdr3_aa: CAISRASGGTDTQYF
cdr3_nt: TGTGCCATCAGTCGGGCTAGCGGGGGCACAGATACGCAGTATTTT

v_call: TRBV19
clone_size: NA
j_call: TRBJ1-2
d_call: NA
cdr3_length: 12
cdr3_aa: CASSPRDYGYTF
cdr3_nt: TGTGCCAGTAGTCCGAGGGACTATGGCTACACCTTC

v_call: TRBV5-1
clone_size: NA
j_call: TRBJ1-1
d_call: NA
cdr3_length: 13
cdr3_aa: CASSLSRNTEAFF
cdr3_nt: TGCGCCAGCAGCTTGTCGAGGAACACTGAAGCTTTCTTT

v_call: TRBV7-9
clone_size: NA
j_call: TRBJ1-1
d_call: NA
cdr3_length: 12
cdr3_aa: CASSQEVGEAFF
cdr3_nt: TGTGCCAGCAGCCAGGAGGTGGGGGAAGCTTTCTTT

v_call: TRBV5-4
clone_size: NA
j_call: TRBJ1-1
d_call: NA
cdr3_length: 12
cdr3_aa: CASSPGVDEAFF
cdr3_nt: TGTGCCAGCAGCCCAGGGGTGGATGAAGCTTTCTTT

v_call: TRBV27
clone_size: NA
j_call: TRBJ1-6
d_call: TRBD1
cdr3_length: 14
cdr3_aa: CASSFGERTGALHF
cdr3_nt: TGTGCCAGCAGTTTCGGGGAGAGGACAGGAGCCCTCCACTTT

v_call: TRBV18
clone_size: NA
j_call: TRBJ2-5
d_call: NA
cdr3_length: 13
cdr3_aa: CASSRQLQETQYF
cdr3_nt: TGTGCCAGCTCACGACAGCTCCAAGAGACCCAGTACTTC

v_call: TRBV6-1
clone_size: NA
j_call: TRBJ1-5
d_call: NA
cdr3_length: 18
cdr3_aa: CASSESAGQWESNQPQHF
cdr3_nt: TGTGCCAGCAGTGAATCGGCAGGGCAGTGGGAAAGCAATCAGCCCCAGCATTTT

v_call: TRBV4-1
clone_size: NA
j_call: TRBJ1-4
d_call: NA
cdr3_length: 17
cdr3_aa: CASSQPPPMRLREKLFF
cdr3_nt: TGCGCCAGCAGCCAGCCCCCCCCGATGCGATTACGGGAAAAACTGTTTTTT

v_call: TRBV5-1
clone_size: NA
j_call: TRBJ2-1
d_call: TRBD2
cdr3_length: 17
cdr3_aa: CASSLGLAGPSYNEQFF
cdr3_nt: TGCGCCAGCAGCTTGGGGCTAGCGGGACCCTCCTACAATGAGCAGTTCTTC

v_call: TRBV5-4
clone_size: NA
j_call: TRBJ2-7
d_call: TRBD1
cdr3_length: 15
cdr3_aa: CASSWGPGQTYEQYF
cdr3_nt: TGTGCCAGCAGCTGGGGGCCGGGACAGACCTACGAGCAGTACTTC

v_call: TRBV5-1
clone_size: NA
j_call: TRBJ1-4
d_call: TRBD1
cdr3_length: 15
cdr3_aa: CASSFGGNRGEKLFF
cdr3_nt: TGCGCCAGCAGCTTTGGGGGGAACAGGGGTGAAAAACTGTTTTTT

v_call: TRBV25-1
clone_size: NA
j_call: TRBJ2-3
d_call: TRBD2
cdr3_length: 14
cdr3_aa: CASSDRGERDTQYF
cdr3_nt: TGTGCCAGCAGTGATCGGGGGGAACGAGATACGCAGTATTTT

v_call: TRBV18
clone_size: NA
j_call: TRBJ2-7
d_call: TRBD1
cdr3_length: 15
cdr3_aa: CASSAAGQGAYEQYF
cdr3_nt: TGTGCCAGCTCGGCAGCGGGACAGGGGGCCTACGAGCAGTACTTC

v_call: TRBV10-3
clone_size: NA
j_call: TRBJ1-4
d_call: TRBD1
cdr3_length: 12
cdr3_aa: CAISESQGRLFF
cdr3_nt: TGTGCCATCAGTGAGTCACAGGGGAGACTGTTTTTT

v_call: TRBV4-3
clone_size: once
j_call: TRBJ2-3
d_call: NA
cdr3_length: 15
cdr3_aa: CASSQSTSWRDTQYF
cdr3_nt: TGCGCCAGCAGCCAGTCGACTAGTTGGAGAGATACGCAGTATTTT

v_call: TRBV2
clone_size: NA
j_call: TRBJ2-4
d_call: TRBD2
cdr3_length: 15
cdr3_aa: CASSERTSGVGIQYF
cdr3_nt: TGTGCCAGCAGTGAACGGACTAGCGGGGTGGGCATTCAGTACTTC

v_call: TRBV5-4
clone_size: NA
j_call: TRBJ2-7
d_call: TRBD1
cdr3_length: 16
cdr3_aa: CASSPPGQGLSDEQYF
cdr3_nt: TGTGCCAGCAGCCCTCCGGGACAGGGGCTGAGCGACGAGCAGTACTTC

v_call: TRBV6-5
clone_size: few
j_call: TRBJ2-7
d_call: NA
cdr3_length: 14
cdr3_aa: CASSYGAETYEQYF
cdr3_nt: TGTGCCAGCAGTTACGGGGCGGAGACCTACGAGCAGTACTTC

v_call: TRBV4-2
clone_size: once
j_call: TRBJ1-1
d_call: NA
cdr3_length: 15
cdr3_aa: CASSPRVTEETEAFF
cdr3_nt: TGTGCCAGCAGCCCCAGGGTCACCGAAGAAACTGAAGCTTTCTTT

v_call: TRBV4-3
clone_size: NA
j_call: TRBJ2-2
d_call: NA
cdr3_length: 18
cdr3_aa: CASSQDRRRLSNTGELFF
cdr3_nt: TGCGCCAGCAGCCAAGATCGAAGGAGACTATCGAACACCGGGGAGCTGTTTTTT